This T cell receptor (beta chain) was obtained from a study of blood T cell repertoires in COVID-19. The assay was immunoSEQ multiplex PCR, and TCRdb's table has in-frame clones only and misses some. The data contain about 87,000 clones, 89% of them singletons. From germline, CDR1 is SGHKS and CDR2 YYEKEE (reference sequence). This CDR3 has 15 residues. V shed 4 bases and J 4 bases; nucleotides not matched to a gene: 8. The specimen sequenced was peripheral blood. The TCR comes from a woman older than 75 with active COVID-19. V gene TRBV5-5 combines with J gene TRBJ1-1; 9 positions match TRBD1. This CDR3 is CASSVVKGQGTEAFF. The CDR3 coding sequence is TGTGCCAGCAGCGTGGTGAAGGGACAGGGCACTGAAGCTTTCTTT.